The next 32 T cell receptor beta chains were all read from a single sample in a study of Siglec-9 on CD8 T cells in melanoma. Data came from immunoSEQ multiplex PCR; TCRdb stores just in-frame clones and leaves some out. There are some 39,000 clones in the sample; about four fifths occur only once, and more than 1.5% lies in the top ten. The specimen was Siglec-9- CD8+ T cells sorted from blood. All receptors derive from a human donor in good health.

This sequence joins TRBV10-3 and TRBJ2-1, with D maybe TRBD2 (5 bases). Trimming took off 3 bases at V and 5 bases at J, with 14 bases between the two ends. CDR1 ENHRY and CDR2 SYGVKD come from the germline V gene. The CDR3 sequence is 15 residues long. The CDR3 nucleotides read TGTGCCATCAGTGAACTCGTGTCGAGGGACAATGAGCAGTTCTTC. It translates to CAISELVSRDNEQFF.

The chain combines TRBV5-6 with TRBJ2-1; maybe TRBD2 (6 bases). Germline assignment: CDR1 SGHDT and CDR2 YYEEEE. V lost 4 bases and J lost 5, with 10 bases in between. This CDR3 is 13 amino acids long. The CDR3 spells CASSSGSNNEQFF. For the CDR3, the DNA is TGTGCCAGCAGCAGCGGGTCTAACAATGAGCAGTTCTTC.

Here the CDR3 DNA reads TGTGCCAGCAGTGACTGGCCCGGGACAGGGGATGGCTACACCTTC. This translates into CASSDWPGTGDGYTF. The chain has TRBV6-6 and TRBJ1-2, with TRBD1 identical over 10 bases. The V gene end was trimmed by 5 bases and the J gene end by 6 bases; junction bases not matched to a gene: 9. CDR1 and CDR2 (germline): MNHNY, SVGAGI (reference sequence). The CDR3 length is 15 residues.

V and J are TRBV27 and TRBJ1-1; 8 nucleotides line up with TRBD1. After removal of 8 bases from V and 1 base from J, the junction contained 3 bases not matched to a gene. The CDR3 extends over 13 amino acids. Germline V CDR1 and CDR2: MNHEY, SMNVEV (reference sequence). CDR3 sequence reads: CASLDRGNTEAFF. Here the CDR3 DNA reads TGTGCCAGCCTAGACAGGGGGAACACTGAAGCTTTCTTT.

The rearrangement links TRBV30 to TRBJ1-1; D remains ambiguous. The CDR3 is 11 residues long. Germline-derived CDR1 and CDR2 are GTSNPN and SVGIG (reference sequence). V lost 3 bases and J 5 bases, leaving 7 bases between the germline ends. CDR3 DNA sequence: TGTGCCTGGAGGGTAAATACTGAAGCTTTCTTT. As protein: CAWRVNTEAFF.

This chain uses TRBV28 with TRBJ1-6; TRBD1 matches at 10 bases. Germline V CDR1 and CDR2: MDHEN, SYDVKM. The V segment lost 2 bases and the J segment 9 bases; nucleotides outside the gene matches: 4. The CDR3 runs to 15 residues. Written as DNA, the CDR3 is TGTGCCAGCAGTTTAGGGGACAGGGGAAGTTCACCCCTCCACTTT. Its translation is CASSLGDRGSSPLHF.

J is TRBJ1-2 and V is TRBV6-6; 7 nucleotides match TRBD1. Germline CDR1 is MNHNY and CDR2 is SVGAGI (reference sequence). V dropped 0 bases and J dropped 7; count of bases not matched to a gene: 5. This CDR3 contains 14 residues. This CDR3 is CASSYSGSGGGYTF. The DNA of the CDR3 is TGTGCCAGCAGTTACTCTGGGTCAGGGGGTGGCTACACCTTC.

The chain employs TRBV7-9 and TRBJ2-7; D unclear. V lost 7 bases, J lost 7 bases, and 11 bases lay in between. The germline CDR1 and CDR2 sequences are SEHNR and FQNEAQ (reference sequence). The CDR3 contains 11 residues. CDR3 nucleotide sequence: TGTGCCAGCACCACCTACGGAGAGCAGTACTTC. The encoded protein is CASTTYGEQYF. The variable domain in full, completed from reference TRBV7-9 and TRBJ2-7, reads DTGVSQNPRHKITKRGQNVTFRCDPISEHNRLYWYRQTLGQGPEFLTYFQNEAQLEKSRLLSDRFSAERPKGSFSTLEIQRTEQGDSAMYLCASTTYGEQYFGPGTRLTVT.

This chain uses TRBV25-1 with TRBJ2-2; D might be TRBD1 (5 bases). Germline lookup yields CDR1 MGHDK and CDR2 SYGVNS. Trimming cost V 4 bases and J 1 base, with 16 bases left between them. The CDR3 runs to 17 residues. The CDR3 sequence: CASSAADRLGNTGELFF. The DNA of the CDR3 is TGTGCCAGCAGTGCCGCTGACAGACTCGGGAACACCGGGGAGCTGTTTTTT.

The rearrangement joins TRBV5-1 to TRBJ2-7, with D tentatively TRBD1 (5 bases). The CDR3 extends over 13 amino acids. Deletions cut 3 bases from V and 1 base from J, with 8 bases between. Germline assignment: CDR1 SGHRS and CDR2 YFSETQ. CDR3 sequence: CASSYDSSYEQYF. CDR3 coding DNA: TGCGCCAGCAGCTATGACAGTTCCTACGAGCAGTACTTC.

The J gene is TRBJ2-7, the V gene TRBV5-6; possible D gene TRBD1, 5 bases. The CDR3 totals 14 residues. With 2 bases removed from V and 0 bases from J, the gap between germline ends came to 9 bases. Germline assignment: CDR1 SGHDT and CDR2 YYEEEE. The CDR3 DNA follows: TGTGCCAGCAGCTTCGGTAGGGGCTCCTACGAGCAGTACTTC. It is translated as CASSFGRGSYEQYF.

This rearrangement joins TRBV7-9 to TRBJ2-5; TRBD2 matches 7 bases. CDR1 and CDR2 from the germline V gene are SEHNR and FQNEAQ (reference sequence). With 0 bases clipped from V and 2 bases from J, the junction kept 3 bases outside the gene matches. CDR3 length equals 15 residues. CDR3: CASSLASGGQETQYF. The CDR3 DNA reads as TGTGCCAGCAGCTTAGCATCGGGAGGACAAGAGACCCAGTACTTC.

As regards this clone: Relative to the germline gene, one junction end is altered; a read error may explain this. The rearrangement uses TRBV5-8 and TRBJ1-1, with D tentatively TRBD1 (5 bases). The V gene's germline CDR1 is SGHTS and CDR2 YDEGEE. This CDR3 has 15 amino acids. In DNA form, the CDR3 reads TGCGCCAGCAGCCACAGTACAGGAAAGAACACTGAAGCTTTCTTT. Its protein product is CASSHSTGKNTEAFF.

The rearrangement uses TRBV27 and TRBJ1-1, with 9 bases fitting TRBD1. Trimming at V came to 6 bases and at J to 10 bases, leaving 9 bases not matched to a gene. The CDR3 is 13 amino acids. Per the germline V gene, CDR1 is MNHEY and CDR2 is SMNVEV (reference sequence). The CDR3 sequence: CASSLGQGSVAFF. The CDR3 nucleotides are TGTGCCAGCAGCCTGGGACAGGGCTCCGTAGCTTTCTTT.

This chain joins TRBV15 and TRBJ2-2; D may be TRBD1 or TRBD2 (5 bases each). The CDR3 runs 17 residues. CDR1 and CDR2 from the germline V gene are LNHNV and YYDKDF (reference sequence). The ends were cut back, 5 bases at V and 0 bases at J, with 16 bases in the middle. The CDR3 bases are TGTGCCACCAGCCGATCCTGGGACGTCGCGAACACCGGGGAGCTGTTTTTT. Encoded protein: CATSRSWDVANTGELFF. Full variable domain (remainder filled in from reference TRBV15 and TRBJ2-2): DAMVIQNPRYQVTQFGKPVTLSCSQTLNHNVMYWYQQKSSQAPKLLFHYYDKDFNNEADTPDNFQSRRPNTSFCFLDIRSPGLGDTAMYLCATSRSWDVANTGELFFGEGSRLTVL.

The chain joins TRBV27 to TRBJ2-5; D perhaps matches TRBD2 (6 bases). This CDR3 is built from 13 residues. Trimming removed 5 bases at V and 4 bases at J, with 11 bases between. Germline V gene lookup returns CDR1 MNHEY and CDR2 SMNVEV (reference sequence). The CDR3 spells CASSPAGPETQYF. The CDR3, as DNA: TGTGCCAGCAGTCCTGCGGGGCCAGAGACCCAGTACTTC.

Only a few counts were recorded for this clone. The J gene is TRBJ1-1, the V gene TRBV27, with 11 positions matching TRBD1. The junction had 3 bases not matched to a gene; V was cut back by 5 bases and J by 4 bases. Germline assignment: CDR1 MNHEY and CDR2 SMNVEV (reference sequence). The CDR3 has 14 residues. DNA of the CDR3: TGTGCCAGCAGTCCCGGGACAGGGGGCACTGAAGCTTTCTTT. The encoded protein is CASSPGTGGTEAFF.

This rearrangement joins TRBV23-1 to TRBJ2-7; D possibly uses TRBD1 or TRBD2 (5 bases each). Being an ORF, TRBV23-1 has a function that is uncertain. The CDR3 is made up of 15 amino acids. V lost 0 bases and J lost 5, with 14 bases in between. CDR3: CASSQSGTVGHEQYF. The CDR3 DNA follows: TGCGCCAGCAGTCAATCTGGGACGGTGGGGCACGAGCAGTACTTC.

V is TRBV7-2 and J is TRBJ2-7; TRBD2 agrees at 10 bases. V lost 2 bases, J lost 4 bases, and 5 bases stayed unmatched. Germline values: CDR1 SGHTA, CDR2 FQGNSA. The CDR3 totals 15 residues. The CDR3 coding sequence is TGTGCCAGCAGCTTACTTCCGGGACTAGCGTACGAGCAGTACTTC. Translation gives CASSLLPGLAYEQYF.

The genes are TRBV5-1 and TRBJ2-1, with 12 bases that match TRBD2. This CDR3 has 15 amino acids. With V trimmed by 3 bases and J by 4 bases, 2 bases remained unmatched. CDR1 and CDR2 (germline): SGHRS, YFSETQ. CDR3: CASSSTSGSYNEQFF. The CDR3 DNA reads TGCGCCAGCAGCTCGACTAGCGGGAGTTACAATGAGCAGTTCTTC.

The chain has TRBV28 and TRBJ2-7; D might be TRBD1 (6 bases). CDR3 length: 13 residues. Germline V gene lookup returns CDR1 MDHEN and CDR2 SYDVKM. The V and J ends lost 6 bases and 2 bases respectively, with 11 bases between them. The CDR3, as DNA: TGTGCCAGCAGCCTCCCAGGGGCCTACGAGCAGTACTTC. Its translation is CASSLPGAYEQYF. The whole variable domain, filled in from reference TRBV28 and TRBJ2-7, reads DVKVTQSSRYLVKRTGEKVFLECVQDMDHENMFWYRQDPGLGLRLIYFSYDVKMKEKGDIPEGYSVSREKKERFSLILESASTNQTSMYLCASSLPGAYEQYFGPGTRLTVT.

The V and J genes are TRBV5-1 and TRBJ2-5; 7 bases align to TRBD1. The CDR3 contains 14 residues. The ends lost 2 bases at V and 5 bases at J; junction bases unmatched: 6. Germline V gene data show CDR1 as SGHRS and CDR2 as YFSETQ. The CDR3 region has the DNA TGCGCCAGCAGCTTTAGAGGGGGACAGGAGACCCAGTACTTC. Its protein product is CASSFRGGQETQYF.

V gene TRBV27 combines with J gene TRBJ1-5; tentative D call: TRBD1 (6 bases). The V gene's germline CDR1 is MNHEY and CDR2 SMNVEV (reference sequence). The V end was cut by 2 bases, the J end by 5 bases, with 10 bases between. CDR3 length: 14 residues. The CDR3 DNA follows: TGTGCCAGCAGTTTAGGGGGGGGCGATCAGCCCCAGCATTTT. Residues: CASSLGGGDQPQHF.

This chain uses TRBV27 with TRBJ2-7; TRBD1 aligns across 8 bases. CDR3 size: 15 residues. Germline CDR1 reads MNHEY; CDR2 reads SMNVEV (reference sequence). V lost 5 bases and J lost 5; bases outside the gene matches: 11. CDR3 in amino acids: CASSETPDRVHEQYF. Written as DNA, the CDR3 is TGTGCCAGCAGTGAGACCCCGGACAGGGTCCACGAGCAGTACTTC.

This clone was detected only once. This sequence joins TRBV19 and TRBJ1-3; tentative D call: TRBD1 (5 bases). The length of the CDR3 is 15 residues. V was trimmed by 5 bases and J by 0 bases, leaving 11 bases between them. Germline CDR1 LNHDA, CDR2 SQIVND (reference sequence). In nucleotides, the CDR3 is TGTGCCAGTAGTTTACAGGATGACTCTGGAAACACCATATATTTT. Translation gives CASSLQDDSGNTIYF.

The rearrangement joins TRBV13 to TRBJ2-1; tentative D call: TRBD2 (5 bases). With 0 bases removed from V and 2 bases from J, the gap between germline ends came to 8 bases. The CDR3 length is 15 residues. Germline-derived CDR1 and CDR2 are PRHDT and FYEKMQ (reference sequence). DNA for the CDR3: TGTGCCAGCAGCTTAGGAGGGAGAGCCTACAATGAGCAGTTCTTC. Protein sequence: CASSLGGRAYNEQFF.

The genes are TRBV7-8 and TRBJ1-2; D not resolved. Trimming cost V 1 base and J 4 bases, with 10 bases left between them. This CDR3 spans 14 amino acids. CDR1 is SGHVS and CDR2 is FQNEAQ in the germline V gene. CDR3 bases: TGTGCCAGCAGCTTAGGAGGAGCCTCCTATGGCTACACCTTC. Its translation: CASSLGGASYGYTF.

This clone showed up just once. The chain is built from TRBV6-6 and TRBJ2-2; the D gene is possibly TRBD1 (6 bases). The CDR3 consists of 16 residues. Germline CDR1 reads MNHNY; CDR2 reads SVGAGI (reference sequence). The V and J ends lost 7 bases and 4 bases respectively, with 19 bases between them. DNA for the CDR3: TGTGCCAGCACTAACACCCCCCAGGGGCCCACCGGGGAGCTGTTTTTT. As protein: CASTNTPQGPTGELFF.

The V gene is TRBV30, the J gene TRBJ1-5; D call uncertain. V dropped 1 base and J dropped 2 bases, with 9 bases sitting between them. Germline V gives CDR1 GTSNPN, CDR2 SVGIG (reference sequence). The CDR3 is made up of 14 amino acids. CDR3 nucleotide sequence: TGTGCCTGGAGTGCTGGATATGGCAATCAGCCCCAGCATTTT. This encodes CAWSAGYGNQPQHF.

The chain joins TRBV2 to TRBJ2-7; 7 nucleotides line up with TRBD2. Unmatched junction bases numbered 6, after V lost 6 bases and J lost 4 bases. The V gene's germline CDR1 is SNHLY and CDR2 FYNNEI. The CDR3 extends over 13 amino acids. The CDR3 DNA reads TGTGCCAGCAGCGACCCCGGGGGGTACGAGCAGTACTTC. Residues: CASSDPGGYEQYF.

A single count supports this clone. The V and J genes are TRBV5-6 and TRBJ2-1; 15 nucleotides align to TRBD2. The CDR3 spans 18 residues. The germline V gene has CDR1 SGHDT and CDR2 YYEEEE. The V and J ends lost 2 bases and 0 bases, in that order; junction bases with no gene match: 3. The CDR3: CASSFGLAGGPSYNEQFF. CDR3 DNA: TGTGCCAGCAGCTTCGGACTAGCGGGAGGGCCCTCCTACAATGAGCAGTTCTTC.

This chain connects TRBV19 to TRBJ2-4; D gene unclear. Looked up from germline, CDR1 is LNHDA and CDR2 is SQIVND (reference sequence). The length of the CDR3 is 13 residues. The V gene lost 3 bases and the J gene lost 4 bases, with 7 bases spanning the gap. Written as DNA, the CDR3 is TGTGCCAGTAGTATCTCCCAGAAAAACATTCAGTACTTC. Translated: CASSISQKNIQYF. The variable domain in full, completed from reference TRBV19 and TRBJ2-4, reads DGGITQSPKYLFRKEGQNVTLSCEQNLNHDAMYWYRQDPGQGLRLIYYSQIVNDFQKGDIAEGYSVSREKKESFPLTVTSAQKNPTAFYLCASSISQKNIQYFGAGTRLSVL.